This entry concerns a single TCR beta chain. Its antigen is not known. These data originate in a study of T cells expressing NK-cell markers. Overall study context: The study sequenced eight donors, seven HCMV-seropositive and one seronegative.

Germline loops: CDR1 LGHDT, CDR2 YNNKEL (reference sequence). CDR3 length equals 15 residues. Study observations and caveats: Of CD8+ T cells, about 1.0-8% belonged to dominant NKG2C+ clonotypes in six or seven donors.

As the method of synthesis, 5'RACE template switching with UMIs yielded TCR beta cDNA. TCRdb reprocessed the 5' RACE reads, keeping one entry per CDR3 protein, no DNA. Its clone listing holds about 550,000 distinct CDR3 sequences. The chain carries TRBV3-1 and TRBJ1-5. Sample: blood T cells: a sorted CD56 or NKG2C T cell subset, CD4+ or CD8+ T cells, or bulk PBMC T cells (not recorded which). This sequence was found in a young man in good health. The CDR3 reads CASSQEGLSNQPQHF.